This TCR beta chain stems from a study of Ad26.COV2.S vaccination and SARS-CoV-2 variants (dated by TCRdb to the early 2020s). In the study overall: Vaccine-arm donors came from COV1001, a multicentre, randomized, double-blind, placebo-controlled phase I-IIa trial of Ad26.COV2.S in healthy adults. Trial participants were randomized into five groups of five, in which low-dose or high-dose Ad26.COV2.S was given once or twice, or placebo was given on both occasions. Sequencing of the TCRbeta repertoire served to evaluate the specificity and breadth of SARS-CoV-2-reactive T cell receptors following Ad26.COV2.S vaccination. Investigators remained blinded to trial group allocation during experiments and outcome assessment. Ad26.COV2.S was administered intramuscularly at a dose of 5x10^10 or 1x10^11 viral particles, either as one shot or as two shots given 56 days apart. The TCR-sequenced set comprised approximately 30 samples: about 19 Ad26.COV2.S vaccine recipients, 5 placebo recipients and 8 SARS-CoV-2 convalescent individuals.

Remarks on this clone: Its antigen is still unknown. Base qualities are not at hand, and no much larger clone is one base apart.

Reading from cysteine to phenylalanine, the CDR3 counts 15 amino acids. CDR3 DNA is the only sequence kept; it has 45 bases, read in frame from the first base. The germline V gene provides CDR1 SGHRS and CDR2 YFSETQ. V ends up 5 bases short and J 4 bases short, with an unmatched junction base count of 8. Explained via the paper, the treatment or condition label denotes: over 15 received Ad26.COV2.S at low or high dose, single or two shots; five or six received placebo; per-sample allocation not given. For vaccine and placebo recipients, repertoires were sequenced using samples collected on day 63 after the first injection. Between 29 July and 7 August 2020, Cohort 1b enrolled around 25 adults aged 18-55 years at one site in Boston, USA. Ad26.COV2.S consisted of a replication-incompetent adenovirus type 26 vector by which a prefusion-stabilized SARS-CoV-2 spike protein from the original Wuhan strain was expressed.

The immunoSEQ Assay was the method used to sequence TCRbeta CDR3 regions. After extraction, genomic DNA underwent amplification by bias-controlled multiplex PCR, followed by high-throughput sequencing. For the original study's pipeline: To quantify the absolute abundance of each unique TCRbeta CDR3 region, sequences were collapsed and filtered. T cell fraction was estimated by normalizing TCRbeta template counts to usable DNA, which was measured by amplifying reference genes present in all nucleated cells. Repertoire TCRs were annotated as SARS-CoV-2-specific by exact matching of V gene, CDR3 amino acid sequence and J gene to a known reactive TCR set. The reference SARS-CoV-2 TCR set came from MIRA and was filtered for enrichment in COVID-19-positive ImmuneCODE repertoires, removing public or cross-reactive TCRs. Based on the MIRA antigens, annotated TCRs were further analysed at the level of specific ORF or position within ORF. Breadth was defined as annotated unique rearrangements over total unique productive rearrangements; depth was the summed frequency of those rearrangements. Two-sided Wilcoxon rank-sum tests were used to compare TCR breadth between groups. The immuneACCESS repertoire file appears here via TCRdb, limited to in-frame rearrangements. These files lack a portion of the clones; in checked studies, under half of the deficit traces to unresolved V genes, and the cause of the others is not known. V and J calls and clone size come straight from that table; D and trimming were deduced from the DNA. The sample table records about 350,000 clones; approximately 90% of these occur just once. Clones ranked in the top ten supply around 6.1% of the sample.

Points the paper makes about the study in general: Vaccine and placebo recipients had comparable non-spike TCR breadth, which fits with the vaccine containing only spike. After vaccination, substantial breadth of spike-specific CD8+ and CD4+ T cell responses was reported. Higher spike-specific TCR breadth was observed in Ad26.COV2.S recipients than in placebo recipients (P = 0.0014). The authors noted that the TCR breadth and depth analyses may have underestimated total T cell responses. The study was not powered to compare responses between vaccine doses or regimens.

The chain is encoded by TRBV5-1 joined to TRBJ1-2, with 10 bases in between that match TRBD1. Here the sequenced sample was peripheral blood, taken in a trial of Ad26.COV2.S vaccine versus placebo. This sequence was found in a person aged 18-65 years who received the Ad26.COV2.S COVID-19 vaccine or a placebo. The DNA sequence reads TGCGCCAGCAGTCGGGGACAGGGGAGATCCTATGGCTACACCTTC. This gives the protein CASSRGQGRSYGYTF.